These 6 T cell receptor beta chains originate from one sample sequenced in a study of shared clonotypes between healthy human individuals. Repertoires were generated with immunoSEQ multiplex PCR, while TCRdb's copy carries only in-frame clones and drops some. The profile shows 2 million to 2.5 million clones, approximately 93% of them singletons. The source material was naive CD4+ T cells from PBMCs. The sample's subset: CD45RA+ positively selected. Receptor source: a man between 18 and 35 years old in good health. Some clones in this sample may be carry-over from other donors' samples.

DNA of the CDR3: TGCAGCGTCTCCGACCAGCCCGATACGCAGTATTTT. It specifies CSVSDQPDTQYF. The V and J genes are TRBV29-1 and TRBJ2-3; D is unresolved. V dropped 6 bases and J dropped 6 bases, with 13 bases sitting between them. This CDR3 has 12 residues. Germline lookup yields CDR1 SQVTM and CDR2 ANQGSEA.

The chain is built from TRBV6-1 and TRBJ1-2; the D is unclear. CDR3 length: 16 residues. CDR1 and CDR2 from the germline V gene are MNHNS and SASEGT. V lost 2 bases to trimming and J lost 6 bases, with 19 bases between them. CDR3 residues: CASSEKVRAAIDGYTF. The CDR3 DNA follows: TGTGCCAGCAGTGAAAAAGTAAGGGCGGCCATAGATGGCTACACCTTC.

The genes are TRBV28 and TRBJ1-1, with a possible D match to TRBD1 (6 bases). In germline, CDR1 is MDHEN, CDR2 SYDVKM. V was cut by 8 bases and J by 9 bases, with 16 bases left in between. The CDR3 spans 12 residues. The CDR3 sequence: CASGGPFSKAFF. CDR3 nucleotides: TGTGCCAGCGGGGGCCCGTTCAGCAAAGCTTTCTTT.

The genes are TRBV11-1 and TRBJ1-3; 8 bases map to TRBD1. Germline V gene data show CDR1 as SGHAT and CDR2 as FQDESV (reference sequence). The V and J ends lost 5 bases and 0 bases, in that order; junction bases with no gene match: 9. The CDR3 sequence is 17 residues long. CDR3 bases: TGTGCCAGCAGCCTCAGGGGGCGGGGGGACTCTGGAAACACCATATATTTT. Translating gives CASSLRGRGDSGNTIYF.

This clone was recorded only once. This chain uses TRBV21-1 with TRBJ1-2; the table's D call of TRBD1 was not tested on the DNA. TRBV21-1 represents a pseudogene. This CDR3 comprises 15 residues. The CDR3 is CASSNRQILSWGYTF. The CDR3 coding sequence is TGTGCCAGCAGCAATCGACAGATCCTTAGCTGGGGCTACACCTTC.

CDR3 sequence: CAYSPGDEKLFF. In nucleotides, the CDR3 is TGTGCCTACTCCCCGGGGGATGAAAAACTGTTTTTT. The chain recombines TRBV5-4 with TRBJ1-4; D possibly corresponds to TRBD1 (5 bases). CDR3 length: 12 amino acids. The germline gives CDR1 SGHNT, CDR2 YYREEE (reference sequence). V lost 10 bases and J lost 6, with 13 bases in between.